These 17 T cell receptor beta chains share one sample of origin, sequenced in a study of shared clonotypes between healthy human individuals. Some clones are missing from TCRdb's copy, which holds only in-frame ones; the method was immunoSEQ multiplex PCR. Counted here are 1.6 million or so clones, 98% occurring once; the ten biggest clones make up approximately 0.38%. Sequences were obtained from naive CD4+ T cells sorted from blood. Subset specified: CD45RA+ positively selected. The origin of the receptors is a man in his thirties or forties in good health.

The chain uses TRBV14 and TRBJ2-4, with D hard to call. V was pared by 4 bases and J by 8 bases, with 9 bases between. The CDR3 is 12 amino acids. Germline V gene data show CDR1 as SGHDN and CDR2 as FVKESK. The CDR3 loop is CASSRANDIQYF. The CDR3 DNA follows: TGTGCCAGCAGCCGGGCCAACGACATTCAGTACTTC. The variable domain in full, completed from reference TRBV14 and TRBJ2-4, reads EAGVTQFPSHSVIEKGQTVTLRCDPISGHDNLYWYRRVMGKEIKFLLHFVKESKQDESGMPNNRFLAERTGGTYSTLKVQPAELEDSGVYFCASSRANDIQYFGAGTRLSVL.

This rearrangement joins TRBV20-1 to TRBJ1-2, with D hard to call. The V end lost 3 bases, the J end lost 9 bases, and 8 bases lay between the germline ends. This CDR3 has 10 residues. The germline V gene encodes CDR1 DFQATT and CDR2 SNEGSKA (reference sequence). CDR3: CSAREVRYTF. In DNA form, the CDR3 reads TGCAGTGCTAGGGAGGTCCGCTACACCTTC.

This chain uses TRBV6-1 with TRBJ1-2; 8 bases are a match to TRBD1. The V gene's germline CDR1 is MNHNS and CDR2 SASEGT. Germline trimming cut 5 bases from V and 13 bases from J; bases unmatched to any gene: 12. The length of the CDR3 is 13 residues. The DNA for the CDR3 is TGTGCCAGCAGTTCCACAGGACAGGGTCAATCCACCTTC. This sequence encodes CASSSTGQGQSTF.

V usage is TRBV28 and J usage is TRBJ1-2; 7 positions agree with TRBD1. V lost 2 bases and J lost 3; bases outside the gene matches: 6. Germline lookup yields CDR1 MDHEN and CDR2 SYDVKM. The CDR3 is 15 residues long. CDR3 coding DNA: TGTGCCAGCAGTTTAAGCCCCAGGGGGGACTATGGCTACACCTTC. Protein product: CASSLSPRGDYGYTF.

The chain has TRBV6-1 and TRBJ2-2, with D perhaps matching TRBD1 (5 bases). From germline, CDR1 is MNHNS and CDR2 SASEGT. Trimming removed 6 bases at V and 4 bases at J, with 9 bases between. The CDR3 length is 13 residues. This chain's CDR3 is CASRRGGTGELFF. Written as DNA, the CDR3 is TGTGCCAGCAGAAGGGGTGGCACCGGGGAGCTGTTTTTT.

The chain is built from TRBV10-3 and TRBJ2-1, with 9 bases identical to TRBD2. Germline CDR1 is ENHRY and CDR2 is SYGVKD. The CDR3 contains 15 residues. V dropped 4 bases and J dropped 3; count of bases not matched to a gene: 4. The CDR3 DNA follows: TGTGCCATCAGTGCGCCTAGCGGGGTCTACAATGAGCAGTTCTTC. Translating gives CAISAPSGVYNEQFF.

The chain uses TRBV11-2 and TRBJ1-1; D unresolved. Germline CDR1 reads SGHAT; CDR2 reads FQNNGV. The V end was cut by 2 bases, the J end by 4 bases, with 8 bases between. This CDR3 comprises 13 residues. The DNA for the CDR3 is TGTGCCAGCAGCTTAAGACTGGGCACTGAAGCTTTCTTT. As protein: CASSLRLGTEAFF.

CDR3 coding DNA: TGTGCCAGCAGTGACTCGATACAGCACCGGGAGCTGTTTTTT. Translated, it gives CASSDSIQHRELFF. V usage is TRBV6-4 and J usage is TRBJ2-2; D unresolved. This CDR3 has 14 residues. Germline-derived CDR1 and CDR2 are MRHNA and SNTAGT. The V end was cut by 0 bases, the J end by 9 bases, with 11 bases between.

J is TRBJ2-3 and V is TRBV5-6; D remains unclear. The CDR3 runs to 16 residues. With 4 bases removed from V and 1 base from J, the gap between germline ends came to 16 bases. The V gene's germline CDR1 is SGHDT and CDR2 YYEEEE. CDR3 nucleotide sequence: TGTGCCAGCAGCATGGGTCGGGCAGACCGCACAGATACGCAGTATTTT. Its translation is CASSMGRADRTDTQYF. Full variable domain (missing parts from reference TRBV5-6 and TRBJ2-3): DAGVTQSPTHLIKTRGQQVTLRCSPKSGHDTVSWYQQALGQGPQFIFQYYEEEERQRGNFPDRFSGHQFPNYSSELNVNALLLGDSALYLCASSMGRADRTDTQYFGPGTRLTVL.

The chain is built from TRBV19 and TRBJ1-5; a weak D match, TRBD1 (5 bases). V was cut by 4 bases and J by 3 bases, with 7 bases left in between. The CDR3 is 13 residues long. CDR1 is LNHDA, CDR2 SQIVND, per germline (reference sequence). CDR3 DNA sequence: TGTGCCAGTAGTACAGGGACCAATCAGCCCCAGCATTTT. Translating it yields CASSTGTNQPQHF.

The CDR3 protein is CASSLRGVRQPQHF. The CDR3 DNA is TGTGCCAGCAGCCTCCGGGGGGTGAGGCAGCCCCAGCATTTT. The chain uses TRBV7-2 and TRBJ1-5, with a possible D match to TRBD1 (5 bases). Germline values: CDR1 SGHTA, CDR2 FQGNSA. Deletions cut 5 bases from V and 7 bases from J, with 15 bases between. This CDR3 contains 14 residues.

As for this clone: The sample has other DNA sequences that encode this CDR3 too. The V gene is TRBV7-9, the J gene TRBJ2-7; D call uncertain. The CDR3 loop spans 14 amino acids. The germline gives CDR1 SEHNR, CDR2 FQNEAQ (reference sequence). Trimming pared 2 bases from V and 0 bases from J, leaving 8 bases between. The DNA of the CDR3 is TGTGCCAGCAGCTTAAGGGAACTCTCCTACGAGCAGTACTTC. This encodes CASSLRELSYEQYF.

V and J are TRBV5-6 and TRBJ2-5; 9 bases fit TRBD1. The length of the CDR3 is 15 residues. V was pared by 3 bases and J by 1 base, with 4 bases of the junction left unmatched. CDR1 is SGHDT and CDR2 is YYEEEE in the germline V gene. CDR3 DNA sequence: TGTGCCAGCAGCTCAGACAGGGGGACCCAAGAGACCCAGTACTTC. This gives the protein CASSSDRGTQETQYF.

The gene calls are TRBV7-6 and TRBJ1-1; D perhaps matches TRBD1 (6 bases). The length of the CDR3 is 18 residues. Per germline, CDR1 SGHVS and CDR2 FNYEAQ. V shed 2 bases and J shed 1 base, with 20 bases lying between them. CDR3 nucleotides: TGTGCCAGCAGCTTAAGTGTAGTGTCGGGACACGGGAACACTGAAGCTTTCTTT. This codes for CASSLSVVSGHGNTEAFF. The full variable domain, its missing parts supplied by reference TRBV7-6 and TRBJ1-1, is GAGVSQSPRYKVTKRGQDVALRCDPISGHVSLYWYRQALGQGPEFLTYFNYEAQQDKSGLPNDRFSAERPEGSISTLTIQRTEQRDSAMYRCASSLSVVSGHGNTEAFFGQGTRLTVV.

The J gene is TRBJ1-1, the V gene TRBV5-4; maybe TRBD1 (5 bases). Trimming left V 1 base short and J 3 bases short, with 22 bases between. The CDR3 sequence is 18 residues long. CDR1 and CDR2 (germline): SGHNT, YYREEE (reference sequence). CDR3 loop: CASSLPGRGAGGDTEAFF. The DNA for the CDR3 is TGTGCCAGCAGCTTGCCGGGGAGGGGCGCAGGAGGGGACACTGAAGCTTTCTTT.

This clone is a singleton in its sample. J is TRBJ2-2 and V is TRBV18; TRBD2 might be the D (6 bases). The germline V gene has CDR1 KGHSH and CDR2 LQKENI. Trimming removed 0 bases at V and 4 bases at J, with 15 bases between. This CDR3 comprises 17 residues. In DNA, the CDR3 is TGTGCCAGCTCACCACCGGCGGGGACCCCGGGCACCGGGGAGCTGTTTTTT. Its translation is CASSPPAGTPGTGELFF.

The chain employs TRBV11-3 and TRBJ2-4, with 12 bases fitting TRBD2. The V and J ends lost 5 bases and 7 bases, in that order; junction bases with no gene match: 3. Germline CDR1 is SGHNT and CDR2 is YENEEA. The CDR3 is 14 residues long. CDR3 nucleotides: TGTGCCAGCAGCCCTAGCGGGAGGGCGAACATTCAGTACTTC. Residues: CASSPSGRANIQYF.